This paragraph reports one TCR beta chain. No antigen is known for it. This sample is part of a study of T cell responses to AZD1222 COVID-19 vaccine. Deletions cut 5 bases from V and 0 bases from J, with 9 bases between. The CDR3 spans 13 residues. Germline values: CDR1 SGHRS, CDR2 YFSETQ. This table comes from immunoSEQ multiplex PCR, and its TCRdb copy is limited to in-frame clones, with some not included. The profile shows 100,000 to 150,000 clones, around 88% of them singletons. Regarding the study as a whole: Nearly half of the spike-specific TCRs reportedly recognize variant regions that carry no mutations. The donors showed a predominance of white British ancestry and of females, with possible underestimation of clonal diversity.

The source was peripheral blood, collected 28 days after the second AZD1222 dose. The V gene is TRBV5-1, the J gene TRBJ2-7, with no clear D. The sequence was collected from an adult who received the AZD1222 COVID-19 vaccine. CDR3 in amino acids: CASRPAPSYEQYF. CDR3 coding DNA: TGCGCCAGCAGACCGGCCCCCTCCTACGAGCAGTACTTC.